This T cell receptor beta chain was sequenced in a study of graft-versus-host responses after intestinal transplantation. Remarks on this clone: Its antigen is not identified.

The CDR3 runs to 15 residues. CDR1 is GTSNPN and CDR2 is SVGIG in the germline V gene (reference sequence). The V end was cut by 2 bases, the J end by 2 bases, with 13 bases between. This table comes from immunoSEQ multiplex PCR, and its TCRdb copy is limited to in-frame clones, with some not included. The sample consists of around 77,000 clones, just under 95% of them appearing once. The chain employs TRBV30 and TRBJ2-1; D perhaps matches TRBD2 (6 bases). Sequencing was performed on unstimulated CD8+ T cells sorted from spleen or lymph node cells, taken before intestinal transplant. The TCR was taken from a human donor who received an intestinal transplant. This CDR3 is CAWSSSSVPYNEQFF. CDR3 nucleotide sequence: TGTGCCTGGAGTTCCTCTAGCGTACCCTACAATGAGCAGTTCTTC.